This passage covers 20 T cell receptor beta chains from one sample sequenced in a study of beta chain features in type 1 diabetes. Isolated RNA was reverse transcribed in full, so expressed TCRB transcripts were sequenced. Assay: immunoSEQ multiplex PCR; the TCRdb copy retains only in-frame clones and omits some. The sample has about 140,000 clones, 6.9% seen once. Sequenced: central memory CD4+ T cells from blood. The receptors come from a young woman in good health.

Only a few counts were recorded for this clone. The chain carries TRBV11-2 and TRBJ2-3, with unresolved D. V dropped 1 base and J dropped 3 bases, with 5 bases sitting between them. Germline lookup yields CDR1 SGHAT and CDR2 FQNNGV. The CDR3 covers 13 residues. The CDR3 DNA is TGTGCCAGCAGCTTAGCTATTACAGATACGCAGTATTTT. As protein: CASSLAITDTQYF.

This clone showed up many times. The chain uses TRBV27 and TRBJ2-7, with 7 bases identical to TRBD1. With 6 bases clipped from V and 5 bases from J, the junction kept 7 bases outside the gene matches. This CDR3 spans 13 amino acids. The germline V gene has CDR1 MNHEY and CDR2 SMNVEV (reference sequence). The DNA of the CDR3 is TGTGCCAGCAGGGTACAGGGGCGCGACGAGCAGTACTTC. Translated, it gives CASRVQGRDEQYF.

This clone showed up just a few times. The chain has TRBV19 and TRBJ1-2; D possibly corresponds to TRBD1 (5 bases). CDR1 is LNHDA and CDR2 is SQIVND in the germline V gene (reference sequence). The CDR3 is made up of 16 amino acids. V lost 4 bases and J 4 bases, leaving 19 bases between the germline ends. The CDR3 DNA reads TGTGCCAGTAGTACAGATTCCGCGGGACGGCTCTATGGCTACACCTTC. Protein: CASSTDSAGRLYGYTF.

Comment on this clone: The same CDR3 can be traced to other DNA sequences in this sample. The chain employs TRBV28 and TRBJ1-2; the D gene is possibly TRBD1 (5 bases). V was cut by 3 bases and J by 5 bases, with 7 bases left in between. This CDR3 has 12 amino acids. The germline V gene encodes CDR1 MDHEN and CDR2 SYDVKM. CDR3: CASSFQGYGYTF. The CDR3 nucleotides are TGTGCCAGCAGTTTCCAGGGTTATGGCTACACCTTC.

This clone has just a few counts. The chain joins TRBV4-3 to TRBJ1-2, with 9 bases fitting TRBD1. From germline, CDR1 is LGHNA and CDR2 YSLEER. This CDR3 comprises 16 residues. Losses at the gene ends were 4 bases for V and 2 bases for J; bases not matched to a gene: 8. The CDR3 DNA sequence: TGCGCCAGCAGCCCCAGGGGGACAGGGTCGAACTATGGCTACACCTTC. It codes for CASSPRGTGSNYGYTF.

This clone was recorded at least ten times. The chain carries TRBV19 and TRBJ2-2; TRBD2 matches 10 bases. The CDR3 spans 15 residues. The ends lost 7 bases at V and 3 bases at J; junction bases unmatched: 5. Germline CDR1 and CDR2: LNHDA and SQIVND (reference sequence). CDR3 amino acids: CASTPGLAYTGELFF. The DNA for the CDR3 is TGTGCCAGTACCCCGGGACTAGCGTACACCGGGGAGCTGTTTTTT.

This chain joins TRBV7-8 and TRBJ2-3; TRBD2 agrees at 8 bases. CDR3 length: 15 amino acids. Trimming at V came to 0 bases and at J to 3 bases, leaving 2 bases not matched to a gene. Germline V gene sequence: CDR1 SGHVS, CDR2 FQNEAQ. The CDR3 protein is CASSLASGATDTQYF. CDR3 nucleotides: TGTGCCAGCAGCTTAGCTAGCGGGGCTACAGATACGCAGTATTTT.

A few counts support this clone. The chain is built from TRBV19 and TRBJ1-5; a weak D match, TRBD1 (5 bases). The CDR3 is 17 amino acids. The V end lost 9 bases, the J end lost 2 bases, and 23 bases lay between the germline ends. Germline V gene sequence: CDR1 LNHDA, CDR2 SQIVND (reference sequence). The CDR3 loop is CASRKGDGAVGNQPQHF. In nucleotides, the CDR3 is TGTGCCAGCAGAAAAGGGGATGGGGCGGTAGGCAATCAGCCCCAGCATTTT.

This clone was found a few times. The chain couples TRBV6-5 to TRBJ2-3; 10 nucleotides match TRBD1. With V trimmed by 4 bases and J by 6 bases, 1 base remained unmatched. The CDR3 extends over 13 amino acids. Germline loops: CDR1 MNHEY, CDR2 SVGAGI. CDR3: CASSLDRGDTQYF. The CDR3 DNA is TGTGCCAGCAGTTTGGACAGGGGGGATACGCAGTATTTT.

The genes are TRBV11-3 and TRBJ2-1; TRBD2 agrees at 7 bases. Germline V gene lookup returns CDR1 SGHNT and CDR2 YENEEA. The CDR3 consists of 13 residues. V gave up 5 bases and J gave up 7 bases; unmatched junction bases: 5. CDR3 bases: TGTGCCAGCAGCCTCGGGACTACTAATGAGCAGTTCTTC. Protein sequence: CASSLGTTNEQFF.

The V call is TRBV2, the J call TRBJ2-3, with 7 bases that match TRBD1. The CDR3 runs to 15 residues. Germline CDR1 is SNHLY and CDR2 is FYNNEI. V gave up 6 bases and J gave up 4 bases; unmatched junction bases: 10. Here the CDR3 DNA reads TGTGCCAGCAGGGTCGACAGGGCGGGCGCAGATACGCAGTATTTT. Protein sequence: CASRVDRAGADTQYF.

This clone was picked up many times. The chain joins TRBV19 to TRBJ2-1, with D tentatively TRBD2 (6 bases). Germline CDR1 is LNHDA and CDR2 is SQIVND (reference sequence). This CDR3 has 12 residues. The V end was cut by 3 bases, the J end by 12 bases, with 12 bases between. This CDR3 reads CASSMGQGGQFF. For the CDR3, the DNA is TGTGCCAGTAGTATGGGCCAGGGAGGGCAGTTCTTC.

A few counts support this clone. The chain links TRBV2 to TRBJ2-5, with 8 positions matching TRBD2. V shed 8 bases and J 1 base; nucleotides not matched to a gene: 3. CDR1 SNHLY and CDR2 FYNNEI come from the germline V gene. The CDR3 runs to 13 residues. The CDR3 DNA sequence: TGTGCCAGCTGGGGGACTAGCCAAGAGACCCAGTACTTC. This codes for CASWGTSQETQYF.

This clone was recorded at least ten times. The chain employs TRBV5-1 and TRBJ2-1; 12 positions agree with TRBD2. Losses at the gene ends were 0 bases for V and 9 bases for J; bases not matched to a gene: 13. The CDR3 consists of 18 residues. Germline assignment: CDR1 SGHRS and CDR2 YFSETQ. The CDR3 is CASSLEPLAGGFSGEQFF. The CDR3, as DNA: TGCGCCAGCAGCTTGGAGCCCCTAGCGGGAGGGTTTTCCGGTGAGCAGTTCTTC. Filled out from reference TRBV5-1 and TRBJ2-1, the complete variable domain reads KAGVTQTPRYLIKTRGQQVTLSCSPISGHRSVSWYQQTPGQGLQFLFEYFSETQRNKGNFPGRFSGRQFSNSRSEMNVSTLELGDSALYLCASSLEPLAGGFSGEQFFGPGTRLTVL.

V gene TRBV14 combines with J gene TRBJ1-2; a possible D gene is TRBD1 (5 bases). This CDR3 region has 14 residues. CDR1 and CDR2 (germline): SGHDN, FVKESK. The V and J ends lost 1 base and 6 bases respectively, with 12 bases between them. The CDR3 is CASSQGRGWDGYTF. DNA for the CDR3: TGTGCCAGCAGCCAAGGGCGGGGCTGGGATGGCTACACCTTC.

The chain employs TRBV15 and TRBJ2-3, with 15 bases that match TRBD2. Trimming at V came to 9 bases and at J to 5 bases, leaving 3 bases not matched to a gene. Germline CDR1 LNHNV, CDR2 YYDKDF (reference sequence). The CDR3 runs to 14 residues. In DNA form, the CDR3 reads TGTGCCACGGGACTAGCGGGAGGAGGAGATACGCAGTATTTT. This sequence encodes CATGLAGGGDTQYF.

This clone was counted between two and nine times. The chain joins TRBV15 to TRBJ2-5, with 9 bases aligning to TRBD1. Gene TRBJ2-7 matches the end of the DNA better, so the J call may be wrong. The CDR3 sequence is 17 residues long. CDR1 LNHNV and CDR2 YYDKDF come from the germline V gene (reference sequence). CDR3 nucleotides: TGTGCCACCAGCGCAAGATTCACCGGGACAGGGACATACGAGCAGTACTTC. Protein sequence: CATSARFTGTGTYEQYF.

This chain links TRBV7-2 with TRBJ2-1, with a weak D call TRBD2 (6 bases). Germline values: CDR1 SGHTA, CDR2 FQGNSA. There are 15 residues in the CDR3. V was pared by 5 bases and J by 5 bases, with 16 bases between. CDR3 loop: CASSRSMAGNNEQFF. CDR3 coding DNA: TGTGCCAGCAGCCGATCGATGGCGGGAAACAATGAGCAGTTCTTC.

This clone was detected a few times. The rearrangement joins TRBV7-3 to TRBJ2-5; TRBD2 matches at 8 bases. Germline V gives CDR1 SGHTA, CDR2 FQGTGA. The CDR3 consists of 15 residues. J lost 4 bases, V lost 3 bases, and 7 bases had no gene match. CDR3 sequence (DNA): TGTGCCAGCAGCTTCGGGGGGGCCGGGGGAGAGACCCAGTACTTC. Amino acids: CASSFGGAGGETQYF.

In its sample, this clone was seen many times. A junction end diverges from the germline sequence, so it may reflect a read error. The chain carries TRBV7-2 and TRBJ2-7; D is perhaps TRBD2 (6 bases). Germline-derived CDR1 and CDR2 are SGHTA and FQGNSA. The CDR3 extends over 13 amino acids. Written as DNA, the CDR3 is TGTGCCAGCAGTTTAGGAGGGATGCGGGAGCAGTACTTC. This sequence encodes CASSLGGMREQYF.